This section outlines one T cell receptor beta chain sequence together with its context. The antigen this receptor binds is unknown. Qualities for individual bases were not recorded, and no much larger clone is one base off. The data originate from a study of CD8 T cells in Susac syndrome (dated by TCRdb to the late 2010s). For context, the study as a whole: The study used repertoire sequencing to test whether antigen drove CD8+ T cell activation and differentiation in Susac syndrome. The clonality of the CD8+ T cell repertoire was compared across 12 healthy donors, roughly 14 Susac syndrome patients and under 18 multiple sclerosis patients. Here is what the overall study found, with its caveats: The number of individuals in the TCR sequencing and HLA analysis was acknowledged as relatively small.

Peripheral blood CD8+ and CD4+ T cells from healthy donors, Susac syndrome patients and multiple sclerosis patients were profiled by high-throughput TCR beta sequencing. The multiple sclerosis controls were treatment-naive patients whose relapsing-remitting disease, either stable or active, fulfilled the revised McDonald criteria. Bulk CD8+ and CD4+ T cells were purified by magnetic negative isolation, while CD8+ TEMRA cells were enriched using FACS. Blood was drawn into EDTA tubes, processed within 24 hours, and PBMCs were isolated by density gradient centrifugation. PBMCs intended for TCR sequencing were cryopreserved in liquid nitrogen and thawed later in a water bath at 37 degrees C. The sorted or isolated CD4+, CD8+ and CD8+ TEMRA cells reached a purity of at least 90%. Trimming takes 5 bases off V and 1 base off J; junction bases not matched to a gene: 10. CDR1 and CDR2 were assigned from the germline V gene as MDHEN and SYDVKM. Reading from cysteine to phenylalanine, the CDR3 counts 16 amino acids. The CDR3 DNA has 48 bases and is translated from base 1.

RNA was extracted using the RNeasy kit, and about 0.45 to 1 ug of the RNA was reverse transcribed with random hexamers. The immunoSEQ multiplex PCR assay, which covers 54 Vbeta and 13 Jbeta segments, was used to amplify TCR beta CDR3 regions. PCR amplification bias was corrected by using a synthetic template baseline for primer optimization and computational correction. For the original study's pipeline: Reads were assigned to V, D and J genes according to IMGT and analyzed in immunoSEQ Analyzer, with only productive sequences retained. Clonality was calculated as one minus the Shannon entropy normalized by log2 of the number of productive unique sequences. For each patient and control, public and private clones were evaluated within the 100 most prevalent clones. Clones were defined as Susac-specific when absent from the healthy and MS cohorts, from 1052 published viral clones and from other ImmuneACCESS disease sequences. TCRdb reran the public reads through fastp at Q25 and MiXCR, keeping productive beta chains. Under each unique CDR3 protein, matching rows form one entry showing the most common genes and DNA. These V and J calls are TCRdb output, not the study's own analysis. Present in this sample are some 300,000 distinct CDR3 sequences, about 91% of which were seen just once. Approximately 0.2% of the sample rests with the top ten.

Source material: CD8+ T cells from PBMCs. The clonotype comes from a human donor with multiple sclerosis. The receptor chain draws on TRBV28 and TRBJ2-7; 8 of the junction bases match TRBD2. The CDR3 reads CASSPPLSGRSYEQYF. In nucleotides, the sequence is TGTGCCAGCAGTCCTCCATTGAGCGGGAGATCCTACGAGCAGTACTTC.